A selection of T cell receptor beta chains follows, all from one sample in a study of blood T cell repertoires in COVID-19. The table came from immunoSEQ multiplex PCR; TCRdb's copy has only in-frame clones and leaves some out. The sample comprises 150,000 to 200,000 clones, about four fifths of which are singletons, and less than 15% rests with the top ten. Input material: PBMCs or T cells enriched from blood (not recorded which). The receptors come from a middle-aged man who had recovered from COVID-19. CDR3s include the opening cysteine and the closing phenylalanine or tryptophan. A D gene is named only where the DNA matches it firmly. Clone size is shown for a subset of rows, as once, few, many or a class of expanded clone.

clone_size	v_call	d_call	j_call	cdr3_aa	cdr3_nt
once	TRBV7-2	-	TRBJ2-1	CASSLLGLYNEQFF	TGTGCCAGCAGCTTACTTGGACTCTACAATGAGCAGTTCTTC
once	TRBV2	-	TRBJ2-7	CASDGPGQSSYEQYF	TGTGCCAGCGATGGGCCAGGGCAGAGCTCCTACGAGCAGTACTTC
-	TRBV5-4	TRBD2	TRBJ2-3	CASSPAGGGADTQYF	TGTGCCAGCAGCCCGGCGGGCGGGGGGGCAGATACGCAGTATTTT
few	TRBV19	TRBD1	TRBJ1-2	CASNRGPLVSGYTF	TGTGCCAGTAACAGGGGGCCCCTCGTATCCGGCTACACCTTC
-	TRBV5-1	-	TRBJ2-1	CASSLPREEFIYEQFF	TGCGCCAGCAGCTTGCCCAGGGAGGAATTCATCTATGAGCAGTTCTTC
-	TRBV27	TRBD2	TRBJ2-4	CASSPRLAGGPFKNIQYF	TGTGCCAGCAGTCCCCGACTAGCGGGGGGTCCCTTCAAAAACATTCAGTACTTC
-	TRBV7-9	-	TRBJ1-2	CASSSNRDGYTF	TGTGCCAGCAGCTCCAACAGGGATGGCTACACCTTC
-	TRBV7-8	TRBD1	TRBJ1-6	CASSLAPTGGANNSPLHF	TGTGCCAGCAGCTTAGCCCCGACAGGGGGCGCGAATAATTCACCCCTCCACTTT
-	TRBV10-3	TRBD2	TRBJ2-5	CAISEHDGLAGGGTQYF	TGTGCCATCAGTGAACACGACGGACTAGCGGGGGGTGGGACCCAGTACTTC
-	TRBV15	-	TRBJ1-2	CATSRDWETHYGYTF	TGTGCCACCAGCAGAGATTGGGAGACTCACTATGGCTACACCTTC
-	TRBV18	-	TRBJ1-1	CASSQTSGVRAEAFF	TGTGCCAGCTCACAGACATCGGGGGTTCGAGCTGAAGCTTTCTTT
-	TRBV6-5	-	TRBJ1-1	CASSYSGPTEAFF	TGTGCCAGCAGTTACTCGGGGCCGACTGAAGCTTTCTTT
few	TRBV10-2	-	TRBJ2-7	CASGRDLTSGGEQYF	TGCGCCAGCGGCCGAGACTTGACTTCCGGCGGGGAGCAGTACTTC
-	TRBV5-5	-	TRBJ2-3	CASSLFWGPPTVTDTQYF	TGTGCCAGCAGCTTGTTTTGGGGCCCACCAACAGTCACAGATACGCAGTATTTT
-	TRBV6-4	TRBD1	TRBJ1-2	CASSVNSGQGGGYTF	TGTGCCAGCAGTGTTAATTCGGGACAGGGAGGAGGCTACACCTTC
-	TRBV9	-	TRBJ2-1	CASSDQGRAGNEQFF	TGTGCCAGCAGCGACCAGGGGAGGGCTGGCAATGAGCAGTTCTTC
-	TRBV4-2	-	TRBJ1-3	CASSPTWSTGAERNTIYF	TGTGCCAGCAGCCCCACATGGAGTACAGGTGCGGAACGAAACACCATATATTTT
-	TRBV7-9	-	TRBJ1-1	CASSLGGGRNTEAFF	TGTGCCAGCAGCTTAGGGGGGGGACGGAACACTGAAGCTTTCTTT
-	TRBV5-1	-	TRBJ2-3	CASSAISAAQADTQYF	TGCGCCAGCAGCGCCATCTCAGCGGCCCAGGCAGATACGCAGTATTTT
medium-sized	TRBV14	-	TRBJ1-2	CASSQDRVGYTF	TGTGCCAGCAGCCAAGACAGGGTTGGCTACACCTTC
-	TRBV12-5	TRBD1	TRBJ2-5	CASGGQGDETQYF	TGTGCTAGTGGGGGACAGGGGGACGAGACCCAGTACTTC
-	TRBV18	-	TRBJ2-2	CASSPRESTGELFF	TGTGCCAGCTCACCCCGGGAGAGCACCGGGGAGCTGTTTTTT
-	TRBV24-1	-	TRBJ1-2	CATSDLYGRGPNGYTF	TGTGCCACCAGTGATTTGTATGGGCGAGGGCCGAATGGCTACACCTTC
-	TRBV4-3	-	TRBJ1-3	CASSQEAISGNTIYF	TGCGCCAGCAGCCAAGAAGCGATCTCTGGAAACACCATATATTTT
few	TRBV11-2	TRBD2	TRBJ2-2	CASSTWRGDGELFF	TGTGCCAGCAGCACCTGGCGGGGGGACGGGGAGCTGTTTTTT
-	TRBV5-5	TRBD2	TRBJ2-3	CASSTRLAGPTDTQYF	TGTGCCAGCAGCACCCGACTAGCGGGGCCCACAGATACGCAGTATTTT
-	TRBV19	-	TRBJ1-4	CASSWGTSTTNEKLFF	TGTGCCAGTAGTTGGGGGACATCCACAACTAATGAAAAACTGTTTTTT
-	TRBV5-6	TRBD1	TRBJ1-6	CASSRGGRDNSPLHF	TGTGCCAGCAGCCGAGGGGGCCGAGATAATTCACCCCTCCACTTT
once	TRBV19	-	TRBJ1-4	CASSIEGGANEKLFF	TGTGCCAGTAGTATAGAAGGTGGGGCTAACGAAAAACTGTTTTTT
-	TRBV6-5	-	TRBJ1-2	CASIGEGGKDGYTF	TGTGCCAGCATAGGAGAGGGAGGGAAGGATGGCTACACCTTC
-	TRBV6-2/TRBV6-3	TRBD2	TRBJ2-1	CASSYLSGGNEQFF	TGTGCCAGCAGTTACCTGTCGGGGGGCAATGAGCAGTTCTTC
-	TRBV10-3	-	TRBJ1-1	CAISGDTMGAEAFF	TGTGCCATCAGTGGGGACACCATGGGCGCTGAAGCTTTCTTT
-	TRBV5-4	-	TRBJ2-6	CASSFPDRSLGANVLTF	TGTGCCAGCAGCTTTCCCGACAGGTCCCTAGGGGCCAACGTCCTGACTTTC
-	TRBV4-2	-	TRBJ2-7	CASSQGQGEIYEQYF	TGTGCCAGCAGCCAAGGGCAGGGCGAAATCTACGAGCAGTACTTC
once	TRBV15	TRBD1	TRBJ1-2	CATSRARDRQGYTF	TGTGCCACCAGCAGAGCCAGGGACAGACAAGGCTACACCTTC
-	TRBV28	TRBD1	TRBJ2-7	CASSFGADRGYEQYF	TGTGCCAGCAGTTTTGGCGCGGACAGGGGGTACGAGCAGTATTTC
-	TRBV6-5	TRBD1	TRBJ1-5	CASATGYNQPQHF	TGTGCCAGCGCGACAGGGTACAATCAGCCCCAGCATTTT
-	TRBV7-3	TRBD2	TRBJ2-3	CASSLLGGGDTQYF	TGTGCCAGCAGCTTATTGGGCGGGGGAGATACGCAGTATTTT
-	TRBV5-1	-	TRBJ1-2	CASSGGAGETYGYTF	TGCGCCAGCAGCGGGGGGGCAGGAGAAACCTATGGCTACACCTTC
once	TRBV4-1	TRBD1	TRBJ1-4	CASSLSGTENEKLFF	TGCGCCAGCAGCCTTTCCGGGACAGAAAATGAAAAACTGTTTTTT
-	TRBV7-9	TRBD1	TRBJ1-1	CASSSQSGTGATEAFF	TGTGCCAGCAGTTCCCAGTCCGGGACAGGGGCCACTGAAGCTTTCTTT
-	TRBV5-5	-	TRBJ2-7	CASSSPGLSSYEQYF	TGTGCCAGCAGCTCACCAGGGCTAAGCTCCTACGAGCAGTACTTC
-	TRBV4-1	TRBD1	TRBJ2-2	CASSQVPGTAVGTGELFF	TGCGCCAGCAGCCAAGTCCCAGGGACAGCAGTAGGGACCGGGGAGCTGTTTTTT
-	TRBV3-1/TRBV3-2	-	TRBJ2-6	CASSPTGTYGANVLTF	TGTGCCAGCAGCCCGACAGGGACTTACGGGGCCAACGTCCTGACTTTC
once	TRBV9	-	TRBJ2-1	CASSEAGGSWDEQFF	TGTGCCAGCAGCGAGGCTGGGGGCTCTTGGGATGAGCAGTTCTTC
-	TRBV9	-	TRBJ2-5	CASSVDLASAETQYF	TGTGCCAGCAGCGTAGATCTGGCTAGCGCTGAGACCCAGTACTTC